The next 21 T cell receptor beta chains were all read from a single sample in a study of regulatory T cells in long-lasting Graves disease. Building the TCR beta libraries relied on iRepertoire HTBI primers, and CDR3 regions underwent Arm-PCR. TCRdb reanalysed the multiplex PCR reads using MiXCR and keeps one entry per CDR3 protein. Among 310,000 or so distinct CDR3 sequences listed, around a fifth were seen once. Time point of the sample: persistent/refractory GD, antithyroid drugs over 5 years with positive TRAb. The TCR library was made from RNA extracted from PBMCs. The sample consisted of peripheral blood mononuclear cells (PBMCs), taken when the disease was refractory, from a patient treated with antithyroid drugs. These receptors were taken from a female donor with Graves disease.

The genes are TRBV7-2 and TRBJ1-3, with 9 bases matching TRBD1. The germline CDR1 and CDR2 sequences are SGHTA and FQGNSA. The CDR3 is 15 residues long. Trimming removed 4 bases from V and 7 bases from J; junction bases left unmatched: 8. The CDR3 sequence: CASSSGQGWGNTIYF. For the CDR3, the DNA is TGTGCCAGCAGCTCGGGACAGGGATGGGGTAACACCATATATTTT.

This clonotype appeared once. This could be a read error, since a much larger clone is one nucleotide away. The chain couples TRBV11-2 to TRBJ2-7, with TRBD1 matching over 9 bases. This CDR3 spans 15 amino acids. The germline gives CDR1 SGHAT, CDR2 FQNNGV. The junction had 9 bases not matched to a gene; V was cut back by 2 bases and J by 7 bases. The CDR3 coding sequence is TGTGCCAGCAGCTTATTTGGGACAGGGTACAATGAGCAGTACTTC. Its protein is CASSLFGTGYNEQYF.

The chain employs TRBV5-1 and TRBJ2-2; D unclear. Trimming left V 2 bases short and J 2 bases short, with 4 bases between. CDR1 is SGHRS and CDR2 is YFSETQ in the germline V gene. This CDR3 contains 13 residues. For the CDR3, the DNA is TGCGCCAGCAGCTTCGACAACACCGGGGAGCTGTTTTTT. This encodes CASSFDNTGELFF.

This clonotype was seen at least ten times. The CDR3 spells CASSLSAGGNEKLFF. CDR3 DNA sequence: TGTGCCAGCAGCTTATCTGCAGGGGGTAATGAAAAACTGTTTTTT. The chain carries TRBV7-2 and TRBJ1-4, with TRBD1 matching 7 bases. After removal of 2 bases from V and 4 bases from J, the junction contained 4 bases not matched to a gene. The CDR3 is made up of 15 amino acids. Germline V gene data show CDR1 as SGHTA and CDR2 as FQGNSA.

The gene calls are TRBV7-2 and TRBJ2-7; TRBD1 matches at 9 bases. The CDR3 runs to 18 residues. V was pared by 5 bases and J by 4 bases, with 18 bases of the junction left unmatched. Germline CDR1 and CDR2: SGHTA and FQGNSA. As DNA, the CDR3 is TGTGCCAGCAGCCAAGAACAGGGACAGGGCGGGCGCGGATACGAGCAGTACTTC. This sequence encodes CASSQEQGQGGRGYEQYF.

This CDR3 is CSARDAHEQYF. In DNA, the CDR3 is TGCAGTGCTAGAGATGCCCACGAGCAGTACTTC. V usage is TRBV20-1 and J usage is TRBJ2-7, with no clear D. Germline values: CDR1 DFQATT, CDR2 SNEGSKA (reference sequence). V lost 0 bases and J 5 bases, leaving 5 bases between the germline ends. This CDR3 is built from 11 residues.

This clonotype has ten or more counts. The DNA of the CDR3 is TGTGCCAGCAGCCGCCTGACAGGGAAGTTTTACGAGCAGTACTTC. Its translation is CASSRLTGKFYEQYF. The V and J genes are TRBV11-2 and TRBJ2-7; 7 bases are a match to TRBD1. The V gene end was trimmed by 5 bases and the J gene end by 4 bases; junction bases not matched to a gene: 11. This CDR3 has 15 residues. The germline gives CDR1 SGHAT, CDR2 FQNNGV.

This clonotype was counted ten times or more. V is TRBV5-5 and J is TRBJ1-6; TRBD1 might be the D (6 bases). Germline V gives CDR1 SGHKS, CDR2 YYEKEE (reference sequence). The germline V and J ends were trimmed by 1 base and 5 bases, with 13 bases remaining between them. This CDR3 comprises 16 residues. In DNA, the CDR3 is TGTGCCAGCAGCTTGTACGGGGACACCGATAATTCACCCCTCCACTTT. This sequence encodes CASSLYGDTDNSPLHF.

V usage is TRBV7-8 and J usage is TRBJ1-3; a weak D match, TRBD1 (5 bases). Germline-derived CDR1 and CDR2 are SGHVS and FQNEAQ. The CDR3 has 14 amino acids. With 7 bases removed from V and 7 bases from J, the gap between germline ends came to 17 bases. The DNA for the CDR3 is TGTGCCAGCACCCCCGGATTAGGGGCCAACACCATATATTTT. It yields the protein CASTPGLGANTIYF. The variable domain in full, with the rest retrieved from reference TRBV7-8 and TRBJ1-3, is GAGVSQSPRYKVAKRGQDVALRCDPISGHVSLFWYQQALGQGPEFLTYFQNEAQLDKSGLPSDRFFAERPEGSVSTLKIQRTQQEDSAVYLCASTPGLGANTIYFGEGSWLTVV.

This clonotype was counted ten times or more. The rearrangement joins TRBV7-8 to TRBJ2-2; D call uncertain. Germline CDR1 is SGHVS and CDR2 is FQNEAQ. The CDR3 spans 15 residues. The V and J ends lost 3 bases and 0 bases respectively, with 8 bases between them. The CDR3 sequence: CASSFEDANTGELFF. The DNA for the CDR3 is TGTGCCAGCAGCTTTGAAGACGCGAACACCGGGGAGCTGTTTTTT.

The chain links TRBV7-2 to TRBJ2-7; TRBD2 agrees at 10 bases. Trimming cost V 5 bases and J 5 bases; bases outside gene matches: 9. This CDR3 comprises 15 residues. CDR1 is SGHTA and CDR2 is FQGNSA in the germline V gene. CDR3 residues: CASSQSGRAADEQYF. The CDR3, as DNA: TGTGCCAGCAGCCAAAGCGGGAGGGCCGCGGACGAGCAGTACTTC. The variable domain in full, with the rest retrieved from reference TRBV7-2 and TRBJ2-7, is GAGVSQSPSNKVTEKGKDVELRCDPISGHTALYWYRQSLGQGLEFLIYFQGNSAPDKSGLPSDRFSAERTGGSVSTLTIQRTQQEDSAVYLCASSQSGRAADEQYFGPGTRLTVT.

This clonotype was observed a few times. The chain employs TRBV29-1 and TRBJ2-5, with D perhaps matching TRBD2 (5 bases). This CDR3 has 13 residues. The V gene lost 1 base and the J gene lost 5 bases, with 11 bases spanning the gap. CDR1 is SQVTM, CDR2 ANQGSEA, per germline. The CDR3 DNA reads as TGCAGCGTTGAAGGAGCACCGGGGGAGACCCAGTACTTC. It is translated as CSVEGAPGETQYF.

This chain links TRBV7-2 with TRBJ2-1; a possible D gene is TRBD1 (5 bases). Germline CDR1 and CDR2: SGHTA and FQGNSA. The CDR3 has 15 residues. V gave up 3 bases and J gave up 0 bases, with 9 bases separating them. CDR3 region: CASSFDSSSYNEQFF. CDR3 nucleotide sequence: TGTGCCAGCAGCTTCGACAGTAGCTCCTACAATGAGCAGTTCTTC.

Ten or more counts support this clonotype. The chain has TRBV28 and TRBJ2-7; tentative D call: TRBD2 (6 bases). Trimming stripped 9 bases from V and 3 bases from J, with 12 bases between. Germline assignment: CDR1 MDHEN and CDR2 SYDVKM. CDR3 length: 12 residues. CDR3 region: CASSTGDYEQYF. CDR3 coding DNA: TGTGCCAGTTCTACGGGGGACTACGAGCAGTACTTC.

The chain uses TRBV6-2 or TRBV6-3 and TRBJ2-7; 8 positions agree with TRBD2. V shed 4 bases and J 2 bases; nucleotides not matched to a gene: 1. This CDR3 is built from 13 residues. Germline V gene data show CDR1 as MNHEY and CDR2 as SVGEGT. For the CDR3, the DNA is TGTGCCAGCAGTTGGGGACTAGCCTACGAGCAGTACTTC. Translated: CASSWGLAYEQYF.

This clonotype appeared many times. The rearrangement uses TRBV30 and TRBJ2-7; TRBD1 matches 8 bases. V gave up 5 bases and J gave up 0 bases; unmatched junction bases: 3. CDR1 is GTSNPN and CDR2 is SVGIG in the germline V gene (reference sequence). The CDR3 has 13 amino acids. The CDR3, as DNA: TGTGCCTGGGCCAGGGGGCCCTCCTACGAGCAGTACTTC. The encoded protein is CAWARGPSYEQYF.

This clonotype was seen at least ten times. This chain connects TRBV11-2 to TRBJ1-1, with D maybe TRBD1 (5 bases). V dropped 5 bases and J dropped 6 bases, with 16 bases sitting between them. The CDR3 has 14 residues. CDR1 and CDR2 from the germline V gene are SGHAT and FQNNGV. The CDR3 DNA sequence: TGTGCCAGCAGCCGGGGGGAGGGATGGGCTGAAGCTTTCTTT. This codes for CASSRGEGWAEAFF.

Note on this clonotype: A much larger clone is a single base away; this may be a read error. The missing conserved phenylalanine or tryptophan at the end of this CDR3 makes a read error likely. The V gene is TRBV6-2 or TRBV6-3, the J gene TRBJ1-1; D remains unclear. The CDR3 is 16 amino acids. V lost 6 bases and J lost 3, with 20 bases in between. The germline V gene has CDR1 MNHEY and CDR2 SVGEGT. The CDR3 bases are TGTGCCAGCAGCGGGAGAGTAGTCAGCGCAGACACTGAAGCTTTCTCT. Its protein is CASSGRVVSADTEAFS.

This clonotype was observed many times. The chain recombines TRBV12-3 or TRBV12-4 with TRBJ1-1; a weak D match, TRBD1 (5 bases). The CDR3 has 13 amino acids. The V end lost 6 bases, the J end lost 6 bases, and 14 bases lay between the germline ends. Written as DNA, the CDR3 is TGTGCCAGCAGGTCTTGGCGGGGGGCTGAAGCTTTCTTT. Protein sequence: CASRSWRGAEAFF.

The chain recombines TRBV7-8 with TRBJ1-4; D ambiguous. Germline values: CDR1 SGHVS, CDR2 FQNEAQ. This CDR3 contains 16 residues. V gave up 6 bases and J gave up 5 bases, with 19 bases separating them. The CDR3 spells CASRAGILGGNEKLFF. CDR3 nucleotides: TGTGCCAGCAGGGCCGGGATCTTAGGCGGGAATGAAAAACTGTTTTTT.

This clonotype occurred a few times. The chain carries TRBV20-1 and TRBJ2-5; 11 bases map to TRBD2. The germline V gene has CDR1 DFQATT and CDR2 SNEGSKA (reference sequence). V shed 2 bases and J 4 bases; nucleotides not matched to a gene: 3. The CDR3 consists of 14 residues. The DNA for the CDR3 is TGCAGTGCTAGAAAGCTAGCGGGAGGAGAGACCCAGTACTTC. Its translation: CSARKLAGGETQYF.